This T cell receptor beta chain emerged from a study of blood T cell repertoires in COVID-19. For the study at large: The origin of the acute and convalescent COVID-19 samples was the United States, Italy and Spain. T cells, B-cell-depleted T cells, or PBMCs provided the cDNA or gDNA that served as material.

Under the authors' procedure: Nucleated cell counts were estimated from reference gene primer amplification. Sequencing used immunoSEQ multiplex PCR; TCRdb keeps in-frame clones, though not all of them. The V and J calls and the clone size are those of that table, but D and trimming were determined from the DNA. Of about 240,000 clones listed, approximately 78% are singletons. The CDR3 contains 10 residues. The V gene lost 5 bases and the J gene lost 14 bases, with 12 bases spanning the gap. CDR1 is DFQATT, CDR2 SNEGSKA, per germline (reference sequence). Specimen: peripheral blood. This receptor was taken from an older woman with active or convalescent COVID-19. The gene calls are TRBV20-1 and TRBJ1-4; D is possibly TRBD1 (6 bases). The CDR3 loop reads CSAARGALFF. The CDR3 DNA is TGCAGTGCTGCCCGGGGGGCCCTGTTTTTT.